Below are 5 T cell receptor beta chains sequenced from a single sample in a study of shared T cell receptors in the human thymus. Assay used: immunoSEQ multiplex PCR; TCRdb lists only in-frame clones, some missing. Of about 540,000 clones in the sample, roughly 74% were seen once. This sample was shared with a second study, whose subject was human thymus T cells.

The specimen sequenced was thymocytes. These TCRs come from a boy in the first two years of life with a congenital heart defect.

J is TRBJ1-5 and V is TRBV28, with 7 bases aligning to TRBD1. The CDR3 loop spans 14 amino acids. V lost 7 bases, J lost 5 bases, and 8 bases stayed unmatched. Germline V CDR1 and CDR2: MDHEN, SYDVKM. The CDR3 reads CASTYRGRDQPQHF. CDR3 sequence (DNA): TGTGCCAGCACGTATAGGGGGCGCGATCAGCCCCAGCATTTT.

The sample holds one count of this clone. CDR3 nucleotides: TGTGCCTGGGCCCTGTCAGCGGAAGTCAACACCGGGGAGCTGTTTTTT. As protein: CAWALSAEVNTGELFF. The rearrangement uses TRBV30 and TRBJ2-2; possible D gene TRBD2, 5 bases. Trimming shortened V by 5 bases and J by 2 bases, and 18 bases separated the two germline ends. This CDR3 spans 16 amino acids. Germline V CDR1 and CDR2: GTSNPN, SVGIG (reference sequence).

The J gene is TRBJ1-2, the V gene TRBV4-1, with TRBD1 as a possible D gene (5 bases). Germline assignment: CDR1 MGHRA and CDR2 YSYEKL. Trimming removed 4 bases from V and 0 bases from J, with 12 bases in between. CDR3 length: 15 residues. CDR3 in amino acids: CASSLLGAANYGYTF. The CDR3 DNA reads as TGCGCCAGCAGCCTTCTTGGGGCTGCTAACTATGGCTACACCTTC.

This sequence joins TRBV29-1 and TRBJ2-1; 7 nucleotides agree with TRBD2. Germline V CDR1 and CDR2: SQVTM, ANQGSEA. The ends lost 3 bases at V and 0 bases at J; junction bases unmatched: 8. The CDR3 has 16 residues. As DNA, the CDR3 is TGCAGCGTTGATCCCAGCGGGGTTAGCTCCTACAATGAGCAGTTCTTC. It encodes CSVDPSGVSSYNEQFF.

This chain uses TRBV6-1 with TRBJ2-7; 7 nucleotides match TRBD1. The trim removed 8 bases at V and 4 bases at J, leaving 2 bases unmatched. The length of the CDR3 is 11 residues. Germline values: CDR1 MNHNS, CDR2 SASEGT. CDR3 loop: CASVTGYEQYF. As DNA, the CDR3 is TGTGCCAGCGTGACAGGGTACGAGCAGTACTTC.